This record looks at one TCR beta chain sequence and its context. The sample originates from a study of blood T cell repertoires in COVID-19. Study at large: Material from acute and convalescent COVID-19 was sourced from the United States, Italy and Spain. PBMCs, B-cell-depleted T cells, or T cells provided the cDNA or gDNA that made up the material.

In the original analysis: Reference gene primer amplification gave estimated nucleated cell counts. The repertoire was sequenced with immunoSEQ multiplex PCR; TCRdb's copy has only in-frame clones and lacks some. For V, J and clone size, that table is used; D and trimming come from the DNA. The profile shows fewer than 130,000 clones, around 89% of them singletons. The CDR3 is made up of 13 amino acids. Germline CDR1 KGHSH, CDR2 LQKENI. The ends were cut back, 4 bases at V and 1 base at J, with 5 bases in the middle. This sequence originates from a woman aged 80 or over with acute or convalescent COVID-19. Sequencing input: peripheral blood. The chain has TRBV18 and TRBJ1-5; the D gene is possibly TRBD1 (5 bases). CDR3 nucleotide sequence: TGTGCCAGCTCACACAGGAGCAATCAGCCCCAGCATTTT. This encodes CASSHRSNQPQHF.